This T cell receptor (beta chain) came from a study of shared clonotypes between healthy human individuals. Regarding the study as a whole: Generally, estimated richness proved larger in naive subsets than it did in memory subsets. The study found lower generation probabilities in non-shared clonotypes than in those shared by all four donors. The study drew on few donors, limiting represented genetic and exposure-history diversity.

Trimming removed 6 bases from V and 0 bases from J, with 9 bases in between. CDR3 size: 15 residues. CDR1 and CDR2 (germline): MNHEY, SMNVEV (reference sequence). Here immunoSEQ multiplex PCR was the method, and the copy in TCRdb shows in-frame clones only, minus some. This sample yields millions of clones, of which 85% to 95% are seen a single time; 0.39% belongs to the top ten. With regard to this clone: Its antigen is currently unknown.

The V and J genes are TRBV27 and TRBJ2-6; D unresolved. Sample: naive CD4+ T cells from PBMCs. The subset: CD45RA+ positively selected. This clonotype originated in a man aged 18 to 29 in good health. Some clones in this sample may be carry-over from other donors' samples. The CDR3 region has the DNA TGTGCCAGCAGGACTCCACACTCTGGGGCCAACGTCCTGACTTTC. As protein: CASRTPHSGANVLTF.